The 23 T cell receptor beta chains given below trace back to one sample, sequenced in a study of OX40 agonist ivuxolimab in advanced cancers. Some clones are missing from TCRdb's copy, which holds only in-frame ones; the method was immunoSEQ multiplex PCR. Of more than 55,000 clones in the sample, roughly 87% are singletons; the top ten hold over 8.5%. Sequenced material: CD4+ or CD8+ T cells sorted from blood, taken in a trial of the OX40 agonist ivuxolimab. The receptors come from an adult with an advanced solid tumor such as melanoma, head and neck, liver or kidney cancer.

This clone was counted a few times. The genes are TRBV4-1 and TRBJ2-2; the D is unclear. Germline V lookup: CDR1 MGHRA, CDR2 YSYEKL. V shed 0 bases and J shed 7 bases, with 12 bases lying between them. The CDR3 loop spans 15 amino acids. The CDR3 DNA reads TGCGCCAGCAGCCAAGAAAGTAACACCGGCGGGGAGCTGTTTTTT. It translates to CASSQESNTGGELFF.

V and J are TRBV5-1 and TRBJ2-7; TRBD2 matches at 7 bases. The CDR3 sequence is 14 residues long. The ends lost 2 bases at V and 2 bases at J; junction bases unmatched: 4. Germline assignment: CDR1 SGHRS and CDR2 YFSETQ. The CDR3 sequence: CASSFAGETYEQYF. The CDR3 nucleotides read TGCGCCAGCAGCTTTGCGGGGGAAACCTACGAGCAGTACTTC. Together with reference TRBV5-1 and TRBJ2-7, the CDR3 gives the full variable domain: KAGVTQTPRYLIKTRGQQVTLSCSPISGHRSVSWYQQTPGQGLQFLFEYFSETQRNKGNFPGRFSGRQFSNSRSEMNVSTLELGDSALYLCASSFAGETYEQYFGPGTRLTVT.

This clone was detected once. The chain joins TRBV2 to TRBJ1-3; 9 nucleotides align to TRBD1. Germline CDR1 is SNHLY and CDR2 is FYNNEI. This CDR3 region has 14 residues. V lost 6 bases and J lost 7; bases outside the gene matches: 7. The CDR3 DNA reads TGTGCCAGCAGCCTGGGACAGGGCAGTAACACCATATATTTT. Translated: CASSLGQGSNTIYF.

For the CDR3, the DNA is TGTGCCAGCAGTTACGGGCGGCAGGGAGGTGAAAAACTGTTTTTT. Protein product: CASSYGRQGGEKLFF. The rearrangement joins TRBV6-6 to TRBJ1-4; D may be TRBD1 (5 bases). Germline V lookup: CDR1 MNHNY, CDR2 SVGAGI (reference sequence). Trimming pared 2 bases from V and 7 bases from J, leaving 14 bases between. The CDR3 loop spans 15 amino acids.

A remark on this clone: The sample contains more than one DNA sequence encoding this CDR3. The genes are TRBV5-1 and TRBJ1-5; no firm D call. Trimming took off 0 bases at V and 7 bases at J, with 8 bases between the two ends. Germline CDR1 and CDR2: SGHRS and YFSETQ. This CDR3 spans 13 amino acids. The CDR3 coding sequence is TGCGCCAGCAGCTTGGGGGTTGGGCAGCCCCAGCATTTT. Protein product: CASSLGVGQPQHF.

This chain joins TRBV5-1 and TRBJ2-1; D uncertain. This CDR3 contains 15 residues. In germline, CDR1 is SGHRS, CDR2 YFSETQ. Trimming took off 6 bases at V and 3 bases at J, with 16 bases between the two ends. The CDR3 protein is CASTPPGMNYNEQFF. As DNA, the CDR3 is TGCGCCAGCACACCCCCGGGCATGAACTACAATGAGCAGTTCTTC.

The gene calls are TRBV18 and TRBJ2-1; D is tentatively TRBD1 or TRBD2 (5 bases each). V dropped 6 bases and J dropped 2 bases, with 14 bases sitting between them. The V gene's germline CDR1 is KGHSH and CDR2 LQKENI. The CDR3 is 15 amino acids. The CDR3 DNA reads as TGTGCCAGCTCCGAGGGACCGTGGCCCTACAATGAGCAGTTCTTC. It codes for CASSEGPWPYNEQFF. The whole variable domain, remainder taken from reference TRBV18 and TRBJ2-1, is NAGVMQNPRHLVRRRGQEARLRCSPMKGHSHVYWYRQLPEEGLKFMVYLQKENIIDESGMPKERFSAEFPKEGPSILRIQQVVRGDSAAYFCASSEGPWPYNEQFFGPGTRLTVL.

CDR3 sequence: CASSESPDNTEAFF. CDR3 coding DNA: TGCGCCAGCAGTGAGTCCCCAGACAACACTGAAGCTTTCTTT. This sequence joins TRBV10-1 and TRBJ1-1; no clear D. The CDR3 is 14 amino acids. Germline lookup yields CDR1 WNHNN and CDR2 SYGVQD (reference sequence). The V end lost 0 bases, the J end lost 2 bases, and 7 bases lay between the germline ends.

V is TRBV13 and J is TRBJ2-1, with no clear D. There are 16 residues in the CDR3. Germline V gene data show CDR1 as PRHDT and CDR2 as FYEKMQ (reference sequence). V lost 5 bases and J lost 3, with 17 bases in between. CDR3 region: CASSPSWLGDYNEQFF. Here the CDR3 DNA reads TGTGCCAGCAGCCCATCGTGGTTAGGAGACTACAATGAGCAGTTCTTC. The full variable domain, its missing parts supplied by reference TRBV13 and TRBJ2-1, is AAGVIQSPRHLIKEKRETATLKCYPIPRHDTVYWYQQGPGQDPQFLISFYEKMQSDKGSIPDRFSAQQFSDYHSELNMSSLELGDSALYFCASSPSWLGDYNEQFFGPGTRLTVL.

The V and J genes are TRBV5-4 and TRBJ2-7, with 7 bases that match TRBD2. V lost 5 bases, J lost 2 bases, and 10 bases stayed unmatched. The CDR3 covers 15 residues. Germline assignment: CDR1 SGHNT and CDR2 YYREEE (reference sequence). This CDR3 is CASSSFRTSPYEQYF. CDR3 coding DNA: TGTGCCAGCAGTTCATTTAGGACTAGTCCCTACGAGCAGTACTTC.

The chain combines TRBV15 with TRBJ1-2; D call uncertain. Trimming took 1 base from V and 8 from J, leaving 8 bases between them. The CDR3 sequence is 12 residues long. Germline CDR1 LNHNV, CDR2 YYDKDF (reference sequence). The CDR3 DNA follows: TGTGCCACCAGCAGAGGAAGCTTAGGCTACACCTTC. Translation: CATSRGSLGYTF.

The chain recombines TRBV6-5 with TRBJ1-1; a weak D match, TRBD1 (5 bases). Trimming pared 6 bases from V and 0 bases from J, leaving 8 bases between. Germline loops: CDR1 MNHEY, CDR2 SVGAGI. The CDR3 runs 13 residues. CDR3 protein: CASSLGVNTEAFF. The CDR3 nucleotides read TGTGCCAGCAGCTTAGGGGTGAACACTGAAGCTTTCTTT.

This chain uses TRBV20-1 with TRBJ2-1; no clear D. The germline V and J ends were trimmed by 3 bases and 16 bases, with 13 bases remaining between them. Germline V CDR1 and CDR2: DFQATT, SNEGSKA (reference sequence). The CDR3 covers 10 residues. CDR3 loop: CSASTIQGFF. As DNA, the CDR3 is TGCAGTGCTAGCACAATTCAAGGATTCTTC.

The chain joins TRBV19 to TRBJ2-1; D might be TRBD2 (5 bases). Trimming stripped 3 bases from V and 9 bases from J, with 12 bases between. There are 13 residues in the CDR3. Per germline, CDR1 LNHDA and CDR2 SQIVND (reference sequence). The CDR3: CASSMGPSFEQFF. In DNA, the CDR3 is TGTGCCAGTAGTATGGGCCCTAGCTTTGAGCAGTTCTTC.

In this sample, this clone is medium-sized. The chain has TRBV15 and TRBJ2-1; 8 nucleotides align to TRBD2. The CDR3 has 16 residues. J lost 0 bases, V lost 5 bases, and 6 bases had no gene match. CDR1 LNHNV and CDR2 YYDKDF come from the germline V gene (reference sequence). DNA of the CDR3: TGTGCCACCAGCGGATCCGGGGGGGGCTCCTACAATGAGCAGTTCTTC. Translated: CATSGSGGGSYNEQFF.

The chain recombines TRBV7-2 with TRBJ2-1; D possibly corresponds to TRBD2 (6 bases). This CDR3 contains 16 residues. The germline V and J ends were trimmed by 5 bases and 2 bases, with 16 bases remaining between them. CDR1 and CDR2 (germline): SGHTA, FQGNSA. CDR3 DNA: TGTGCCAGCAGCGCGGAGGGCGGATCGACCTACAATGAGCAGTTCTTC. This sequence encodes CASSAEGGSTYNEQFF.

The chain employs TRBV5-1 and TRBJ1-2; TRBD1 agrees at 10 bases. Per germline, CDR1 SGHRS and CDR2 YFSETQ. This CDR3 has 15 amino acids. V trimming: 3 bases; J trimming: 4 bases; junction bases outside the gene matches: 6. CDR3 sequence: CASSSGTGEAYGYTF. The CDR3 DNA sequence: TGCGCCAGCAGCTCCGGGACAGGGGAGGCCTATGGCTACACCTTC.

This sequence joins TRBV27 and TRBJ2-7, with D tentatively TRBD1 or TRBD2 (6 bases each). CDR1 and CDR2 (germline): MNHEY, SMNVEV (reference sequence). The CDR3 spans 16 residues. The V end was cut by 0 bases, the J end by 0 bases, with 12 bases between. The CDR3 DNA reads as TGTGCCAGCAGTTTATCGGGGGGCTACGGCTCCTACGAGCAGTACTTC. This codes for CASSLSGGYGSYEQYF.

The chain joins TRBV2 to TRBJ2-7, with 8 bases lining up with TRBD1. The CDR3 has 14 residues. CDR1 and CDR2 from the germline V gene are SNHLY and FYNNEI. V lost 1 base and J lost 3; bases outside the gene matches: 2. The CDR3, as DNA: TGTGCCAGCAGTGAAGTAGGGACAGGCTACGAGCAGTACGTC. It encodes CASSEVGTGYEQYV.

This sequence joins TRBV4-3 and TRBJ2-2; 9 positions match TRBD1. Germline V gives CDR1 LGHNA, CDR2 YSLEER. CDR3 length equals 14 residues. J was trimmed by 6 bases and V by 4 bases; bases with no gene match: 3. CDR3 residues: CASSPRTGAGELFF. The CDR3 DNA is TGCGCCAGCAGCCCGAGGACAGGGGCCGGGGAGCTGTTTTTT.

The chain is built from TRBV5-1 and TRBJ2-3; perhaps TRBD2 as D (6 bases). Germline CDR1 SGHRS, CDR2 YFSETQ. CDR3 length: 16 amino acids. Trimming took off 0 bases at V and 3 bases at J, with 14 bases between the two ends. The CDR3 region has the DNA TGCGCCAGCAGCTTGGTGGCTAGCGAGAGGACAGATACGCAGTATTTT. Translating gives CASSLVASERTDTQYF.

The chain employs TRBV19 and TRBJ1-5; D possibly corresponds to TRBD1 (5 bases). Deletions cut 11 bases from V and 1 base from J, with 24 bases between. CDR3 length equals 17 residues. Germline CDR1 LNHDA, CDR2 SQIVND (reference sequence). CDR3: CAPRGRAPSESNQPQHF. CDR3 nucleotide sequence: TGTGCCCCGAGGGGCAGGGCGCCATCCGAGAGCAATCAGCCCCAGCATTTT.

The rearrangement links TRBV25-1 to TRBJ2-5, with D possibly TRBD1 on 6 matching bases. This CDR3 is 13 amino acids long. The V and J ends lost 4 bases and 0 bases respectively, with 6 bases between them. Germline V CDR1 and CDR2: MGHDK, SYGVNS. The CDR3 region has the DNA TGTGCCAGCAGTGGGGACAACCAAGAGACCCAGTACTTC. Translating it yields CASSGDNQETQYF. Variable domain in full (rest from reference TRBV25-1 and TRBJ2-5): EADIYQTPRYLVIGTGKKITLECSQTMGHDKMYWYQQDPGMELHLIHYSYGVNSTEKGDLSSESTVSRIRTEHFPLTLESARPSHTSQYLCASSGDNQETQYFGPGTRLLVL.